The text below deals with one TCR beta chain. The clone's antigen remains unknown. Base qualities are missing; no much larger clone stands one base away. The sample belongs to a study of shared clonotypes between healthy human individuals (dated by TCRdb to 2019 to 2021). In terms of the full investigation: A couple of women and a few men aged 18 to 49 years were included in the cohort. To estimate repertoire size and how much clonotypes are shared between individuals, the study performed deep sequencing of blood TCR repertoires from a few healthy adults. Leukapheresis yielded between about 0.94 and 9 billion PBMCs per donor. Per donor, three plates each were used for CD4 naive and CD4 memory, two for CD8 naive, and one for CD8 memory. Libraries were prepared and TCR repertoires were sequenced by different laboratories using diverse techniques, in order to increase sequencing depth and limit assay-specific biases.

Using the deep immunoSEQ assay, multiplex PCR amplified TCR CDR3 regions from genomic DNA. Genomic DNA extracted from each cell subset was distributed evenly over all wells of several immunoSEQ 96-well plates, and each plate served as one replicate. For sorted subsets, approximately 200 ng of genomic DNA, equivalent to some 30,000 T cell genomes, went into each replicate PCR. Purified libraries were quantified with a Qubit 3.0 fluorometer, sized on a Bioanalyzer 2100, and re-quantified with the KAPA Library Quantification kit. Every immunoSEQ 96-well plate was sequenced on a separate single-read 150-cycle Illumina NextSeq 550 flow cell. The study's processing was this. The immunoSEQ output contained only junctional sequences without quality scores, so filtering could not match that applied to full-length reads. Sequences were annotated with PyIR, a Python wrapper for IgBLAST v1.9, and V/J genes and CDR3 were assigned using IMGT germline references. Reads with weak V/J assignments (E-value above 1e-6), missing CDR3, stop codons, out-of-frame junctions, or ambiguous translated residues were removed. V3J clonotypes were defined as sequences sharing the same inferred V gene, J gene, and CDR3 amino acid sequence. Percentage overlap between repertoires was calculated by dividing the number of shared unique clonotypes by the size of the smaller repertoire. RTK rarefaction, the Chao1 estimator, and Recon v2.1 estimates of unobserved clonotypes were used to assess repertoire richness. OLGA was used to compute generation probabilities for all TCRbeta clonotypes that the gDNA method yielded from a handful of donors. TCRdb's version of the immuneACCESS table is confined to in-frame rearrangements and falls short of the full clone set. An unresolved V gene accounts for under half of the shortfall where checked; the remainder is of unknown origin. The V and J calls and clone size come from that table; D and trimming were worked out from the DNA. Counted in this sample were some 630,000 clones; approximately 96% of them appeared once. Approximately 0.12% of the sample belongs to the ten largest clones.

After removal of 4 bases from V and 2 bases from J, the junction retains 8 bases not matched to a gene. The CDR3 numbers 15 residues from cysteine through phenylalanine. Only the CDR3 part of the read is kept: 45 bases, read in frame from the first base. Based on the germline V gene, the CDR1 and CDR2 sequences are MGHRA and YSYEKL. What the study reported, not specific to this receptor: Only blood was sampled, and tissue TCR repertoires likely differ from those in blood. Naive subsets generally had larger estimated clonotype richness than memory subsets did. Higher generation probabilities were observed for clonotypes shared by all four sorted-subset donors than for non-shared clonotypes. Across a handful of donors, approximately 4.6% of naive CD4, roughly 3.5% of naive CD8, roughly 2.3% of memory CD4, and roughly 0.41% of memory CD8 clonotypes were shared. Because the study included a small number of donors, the genetic and exposure-history diversity represented was limited. Based on pairwise subsampling, the degree of clonotype sharing among donors was expected to be affected by sequencing depth. Even with the large sequencing depth, rarefaction of the sorted-subset datasets indicated that sequencing was incomplete.

CD8 naive samples were CD45RO-negative cells positively selected for CCR7, giving a CD45RA+CCR7+ population that excluded TemRA cells. Healthy HIV-negative adults with no recently reported acute infections or vaccinations were included as donors. Only Caucasian adults living in Nashville, Tennessee, USA were represented among the donors. After blood collection by leukapheresis, PBMCs were isolated using Ficoll-Histopaque density gradient centrifugation and then cryopreserved in the vapor phase of liquid nitrogen. Analytical flow cytometry was used to check the purity and quantity of every magnetically sorted T cell population. From each sorted fraction, genomic DNA was isolated and quantified by UV absorbance on a Nanodrop 2000c.

The chain joins TRBV4-1 to TRBJ2-7, with 7 central nucleotides matching TRBD2. Source material: naive CD8+ T cells sorted from blood. Taken with the paper, the label for cell subset or site translates to: CD45RA+CCR7+. The sequence was collected from a woman between 25 and 40 years old in good health. The CDR3 reads as follows: CASSLQLARTYEQYF. The base sequence is TGCGCCAGCAGCCTCCAACTAGCGCGAACCTACGAGCAGTACTTC.